Following are 25 T cell receptor beta chains from one sample sequenced in a study of shared clonotypes between healthy human individuals. CD8 cells regarded as naive lacked CD45RO, were positively chosen for CCR7, and omitted terminally differentiated effector memory CD45RA+ cells. Using immunoSEQ multiplex PCR, the repertoire was profiled, and TCRdb retains in-frame clones only, with some absent. The data show approximately 810,000 clones, with roughly 92% seen just once and less than 25% held by the top ten. The sample was naive CD8+ T cells sorted from blood. These receptors originate from a man in his thirties or forties in good health.

The rearrangement links TRBV28 to TRBJ2-7; 9 bases match TRBD1. Losses at the gene ends were 2 bases for V and 2 bases for J; bases not matched to a gene: 1. This CDR3 contains 14 residues. Germline-derived CDR1 and CDR2 are MDHEN and SYDVKM. CDR3 nucleotides: TGTGCCAGCAGTTTAGGGACAGGGCCCTACGAGCAGTACTTC. It specifies CASSLGTGPYEQYF.

The chain combines TRBV29-1 with TRBJ2-7; 8 nucleotides agree with TRBD1. Germline V CDR1 and CDR2: SQVTM, ANQGSEA. Trimming cost V 7 bases and J 0 bases; bases outside gene matches: 11. The CDR3 sequence is 15 residues long. The CDR3 region has the DNA TGCAGCGCCCAATTTCCGGGACAGGACTCCTACGAGCAGTACTTC. Its protein is CSAQFPGQDSYEQYF.

The gene calls are TRBV2 and TRBJ1-2, with D possibly TRBD1 on 5 matching bases. V lost 7 bases, J lost 7 bases, and 16 bases lay in between. CDR1 SNHLY and CDR2 FYNNEI come from the germline V gene. The CDR3 sequence is 13 residues long. The CDR3 DNA sequence: TGTGCCAGCATAGGTGGACACATCTTTGGCTACACCTTC. Protein: CASIGGHIFGYTF.

The V call is TRBV6-5, the J call TRBJ1-1, with a tentative D call TRBD1 (6 bases). V was clipped by 4 bases and J by 3 bases, with 9 bases between them. The germline CDR1 and CDR2 sequences are MNHEY and SVGAGI. CDR3 length equals 13 residues. The CDR3: CASSLGGHTEAFF. In DNA, the CDR3 is TGTGCCAGCAGTTTGGGGGGCCACACTGAAGCTTTCTTT.

This chain uses TRBV7-8 with TRBJ2-7; D is ambiguous. The CDR3 has 13 amino acids. V lost 2 bases, J lost 3 bases, and 8 bases lay in between. Germline V lookup: CDR1 SGHVS, CDR2 FQNEAQ. CDR3 DNA: TGTGCCAGCAGCTTAAGGCCTAACTACGAGCAGTACTTC. Protein: CASSLRPNYEQYF.

This clone came up a few times. V is TRBV13 and J is TRBJ2-7, with TRBD2 matching 11 bases. V lost 6 bases to trimming and J lost 2 bases; unmatched junction nucleotides: 6. The CDR3 spans 15 residues. The germline CDR1 and CDR2 sequences are PRHDT and FYEKMQ (reference sequence). The CDR3 reads CASRRGLAVPYEQYF. As DNA, the CDR3 is TGTGCCAGCAGAAGGGGACTAGCGGTTCCCTACGAGCAGTACTTC.

In its sample, this clone was seen a few times. This chain joins TRBV11-3 and TRBJ2-1, with TRBD2 matching over 15 bases. Germline assignment: CDR1 SGHNT and CDR2 YENEEA. The CDR3 has 14 amino acids. The junction had 6 bases not matched to a gene; V was cut back by 11 bases and J by 7 bases. CDR3 DNA: TGTGCCGGACGGACTAGCGGGAGGGAAAATGAGCAGTTCTTC. This sequence encodes CAGRTSGRENEQFF.

In this sample, this clone turned up once. The chain employs TRBV25-1 and TRBJ2-1, with D perhaps TRBD1 (6 bases). The CDR3 length is 13 residues. From germline, CDR1 is MGHDK and CDR2 SYGVNS. Trimming took off 10 bases at V and 6 bases at J, with 16 bases between the two ends. CDR3 DNA: TGTGCCACCGGGCCCGGACAGCCCAATGAGCAGTTCTTC. Its translation: CATGPGQPNEQFF.

The chain is built from TRBV9 and TRBJ1-1; 7 positions agree with TRBD1. The CDR3 has 13 residues. V was clipped by 2 bases and J by 11 bases; unmatched bases: 9. Germline lookup yields CDR1 SGDLS and CDR2 YYNGEE. CDR3: CASSVSMTGWAFF. The CDR3 DNA is TGTGCCAGCAGCGTTTCCATGACAGGGTGGGCTTTCTTT.

This chain joins TRBV7-2 and TRBJ2-7; D remains unclear. The CDR3 has 12 residues. Trimming stripped 5 bases from V and 3 bases from J, with 8 bases between. Germline V lookup: CDR1 SGHTA, CDR2 FQGNSA. This chain's CDR3 is CASSAQGYEQYF. CDR3 in DNA: TGTGCCAGCAGCGCCCAAGGCTACGAGCAGTACTTC.

This chain joins TRBV2 and TRBJ2-1, with D perhaps being TRBD1 or TRBD2 (5 bases each). Trimming pared 8 bases from V and 0 bases from J, leaving 14 bases between. The CDR3 has 15 amino acids. Germline V gene data show CDR1 as SNHLY and CDR2 as FYNNEI. CDR3 sequence reads: CASVSGPLSYNEQFF. The DNA of the CDR3 is TGTGCCAGCGTATCGGGGCCACTCTCCTACAATGAGCAGTTCTTC.

In DNA form, the CDR3 reads TGTGCCAGCAGCTCCCATGGGGCGGCAGATACGCAGTATTTT. This encodes CASSSHGAADTQYF. The chain links TRBV9 to TRBJ2-3; TRBD1 might be the D (5 bases). The CDR3 covers 14 residues. With 4 bases removed from V and 4 bases from J, the gap between germline ends came to 13 bases. The V gene's germline CDR1 is SGDLS and CDR2 YYNGEE.

This sequence joins TRBV7-3 and TRBJ1-1; D is unclear. The ends were cut back, 1 base at V and 1 base at J, with 10 bases in the middle. The germline CDR1 and CDR2 sequences are SGHTA and FQGTGA. This CDR3 has 15 amino acids. CDR3 residues: CASSLNGLSNTEAFF. The CDR3 DNA reads as TGTGCCAGCAGCTTAAATGGGCTGTCGAACACTGAAGCTTTCTTT.

The sample holds one count of this clone. This chain links TRBV6-1 with TRBJ1-1, with D unresolved. V gave up 8 bases and J gave up 4 bases, with 8 bases separating them. Germline V CDR1 and CDR2: MNHNS, SASEGT. The CDR3 loop spans 11 amino acids. CDR3 protein: CASGRSTEAFF. CDR3 in DNA: TGTGCCAGCGGGAGAAGCACTGAAGCTTTCTTT.

The V call is TRBV5-6, the J call TRBJ2-7, with TRBD1 as a possible D gene (6 bases). The CDR3 spans 15 residues. V was clipped by 0 bases and J by 3 bases, with 13 bases between them. CDR1 and CDR2 from the germline V gene are SGHDT and YYEEEE. Here the CDR3 reads CASSLAWAGVYEQYF. In DNA, the CDR3 is TGTGCCAGCAGCTTGGCCTGGGCAGGGGTCTACGAGCAGTACTTC.

The chain links TRBV19 to TRBJ2-7; tentative D call: TRBD1 (5 bases). The germline gives CDR1 LNHDA, CDR2 SQIVND (reference sequence). This CDR3 contains 16 residues. V lost 5 bases and J 2 bases, leaving 19 bases between the germline ends. CDR3 in amino acids: CASSYRNSGATYEQYF. The DNA for the CDR3 is TGTGCCAGTAGTTATCGTAATAGTGGGGCAACCTACGAGCAGTACTTC.

This chain links TRBV10-2 with TRBJ2-6; no clear D. The ends were cut back, 3 bases at V and 2 bases at J, with 8 bases in the middle. The CDR3 sequence is 15 residues long. Germline lookup yields CDR1 WSHSY and CDR2 SAAADI. CDR3 bases: TGCGCCAGCAGTGATAAGGCTCCTGGGGCCAACGTCCTGACTTTC. It encodes CASSDKAPGANVLTF.

V gene TRBV27 combines with J gene TRBJ2-1; no definite D call. V shed 4 bases and J shed 0 bases, with 13 bases lying between them. The CDR3 has 16 amino acids. The germline V gene has CDR1 MNHEY and CDR2 SMNVEV (reference sequence). The CDR3 sequence is CASSYLTPLSYNEQFF. CDR3 DNA sequence: TGTGCCAGCAGTTACTTGACTCCCCTCTCCTACAATGAGCAGTTCTTC.

The chain recombines TRBV19 with TRBJ1-5; D remains ambiguous. V was clipped by 3 bases and J by 4 bases, with 16 bases between them. This CDR3 contains 16 residues. Per germline, CDR1 LNHDA and CDR2 SQIVND (reference sequence). For the CDR3, the DNA is TGTGCCAGTAGTATTCCTACTAGGATATCGAATCAGCCCCAGCATTTT. Translating it yields CASSIPTRISNQPQHF.

In DNA form, the CDR3 reads TGTGCCAGCAGCCCATCCGGGGGGTGCAATCAGCCCCAGCATTTT. Translation: CASSPSGGCNQPQHF. The chain has TRBV7-2 and TRBJ1-5; tentatively, D is TRBD1 (5 bases). The germline CDR1 and CDR2 sequences are SGHTA and FQGNSA. V gave up 5 bases and J gave up 2 bases, with 13 bases separating them. The CDR3 contains 15 residues.

The V and J genes are TRBV5-1 and TRBJ1-3; D perhaps matches TRBD1 (6 bases). Trimming removed 4 bases from V and 8 bases from J, with 22 bases in between. The CDR3 totals 16 residues. Germline values: CDR1 SGHRS, CDR2 YFSETQ. CDR3 sequence: CASSPVVGAITDTIYF. DNA for the CDR3: TGCGCCAGCAGCCCCGTTGTGGGGGCGATAACGGACACCATATATTTT.

This chain uses TRBV6-1 with TRBJ2-7; tentatively, D is TRBD2 (6 bases). CDR1 and CDR2 (germline): MNHNS, SASEGT. The CDR3 totals 15 residues. Trimming removed 6 bases at V and 2 bases at J, with 17 bases between. Here the CDR3 DNA reads TGTGCCAGCAGGGCAGAGCTAGCGCCCGCCTACGAGCAGTACTTC. It yields the protein CASRAELAPAYEQYF.

The chain couples TRBV19 to TRBJ1-5, with 8 bases matching TRBD1. CDR1 and CDR2 (germline): LNHDA, SQIVND (reference sequence). V gave up 8 bases and J gave up 5 bases; unmatched junction bases: 17. The CDR3 extends over 17 amino acids. In DNA, the CDR3 is TGTGCCAGTCGAGAATCTAGACAGGGGTTTTTCGATCAGCCCCAGCATTTT. Translated, it gives CASRESRQGFFDQPQHF.

The chain joins TRBV28 to TRBJ2-3; D may be TRBD1 (5 bases). Germline V lookup: CDR1 MDHEN, CDR2 SYDVKM. The V gene lost 4 bases and the J gene lost 1 base, with 15 bases spanning the gap. The CDR3 has 16 amino acids. The CDR3 DNA is TGTGCCAGCAGTTCGACAGAGTTCATGGGCACAGATACGCAGTATTTT. Translating it yields CASSSTEFMGTDTQYF. Full variable domain (rest looked up from reference TRBV28 and TRBJ2-3): DVKVTQSSRYLVKRTGEKVFLECVQDMDHENMFWYRQDPGLGLRLIYFSYDVKMKEKGDIPEGYSVSREKKERFSLILESASTNQTSMYLCASSSTEFMGTDTQYFGPGTRLTVL.

V gene TRBV7-9 combines with J gene TRBJ2-7; a possible D gene is TRBD2 (6 bases). Trimming took off 6 bases at V and 6 bases at J, with 21 bases between the two ends. Germline V gives CDR1 SEHNR, CDR2 FQNEAQ (reference sequence). The CDR3 spans 15 residues. This CDR3 is CASSPPVSGEGEQYF. The CDR3 DNA is TGTGCCAGCAGTCCCCCGGTCTCGGGGGAAGGCGAGCAGTACTTC.